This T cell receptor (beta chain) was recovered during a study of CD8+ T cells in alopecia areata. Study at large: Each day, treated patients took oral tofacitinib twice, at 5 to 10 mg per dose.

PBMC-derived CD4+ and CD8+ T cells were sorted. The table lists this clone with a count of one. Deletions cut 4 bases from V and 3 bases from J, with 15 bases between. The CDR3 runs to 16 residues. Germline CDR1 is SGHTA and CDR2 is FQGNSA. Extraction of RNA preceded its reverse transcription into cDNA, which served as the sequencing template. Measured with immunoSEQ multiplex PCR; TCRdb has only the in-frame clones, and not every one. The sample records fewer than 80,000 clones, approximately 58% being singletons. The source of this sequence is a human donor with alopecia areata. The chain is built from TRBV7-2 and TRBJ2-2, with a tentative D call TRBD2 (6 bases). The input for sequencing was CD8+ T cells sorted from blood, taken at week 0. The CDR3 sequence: CASSSRERAHTGELFF. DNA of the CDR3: TGTGCCAGCAGCTCCAGAGAGCGGGCCCACACCGGGGAGCTGTTTTTT.